A selection of T cell receptor beta chains follows, all from one sample in a study of technical replicates of blood from several donors. The data were produced by immunoSEQ multiplex PCR, yet TCRdb's version contains in-frame clones alone and is incomplete. The profile covers 90,000 to 100,000 clones, with 90% to 96% appearing a single time and roughly 0.22% taken by the ten largest. The source material was T cells isolated from PBMCs. These receptors all come from a human donor in good health. CDR3s include the opening cysteine and the closing phenylalanine or tryptophan. A D gene is named only where the DNA matches it firmly. Clone size appears in some rows only: once, few, many, or a class for an expanded clone.

TRBD1,TRBV9,.,TRBJ1-6,TGTGCCAGCAGCGCCACCGGGACAGTGGGAGATTCACCCCTCCACTTT,CASSATGTVGDSPLHF
.,TRBV10-3,.,TRBJ1-3,TGTGCCATCAGTGAGTCGATGAGACGGAGCTCTGGAAACACCATATATTTT,CAISESMRRSSGNTIYF
.,TRBV11-3,.,TRBJ2-1,TGTGCCAGCAGCTGGAGCAATGAGCAGTTCTTC,CASSWSNEQFF
TRBD2,TRBV7-3,.,TRBJ2-2,TGTGCCAGCAGCTACAGCGGGGGGGCTATAACCGGGGAGCTGTTTTTT,CASSYSGGAITGELFF
.,TRBV4-1,.,TRBJ1-2,TGCGCCAGCAGCCAAGACCCCAGGGGTAACTATGGCTACACCTTC,CASSQDPRGNYGYTF
.,TRBV5-1,.,TRBJ2-3,TGCGCCAGCAGCTTGATCCCAGGGGCGGACACAGATACGCAGTATTTT,CASSLIPGADTDTQYF
.,TRBV21-1,.,TRBJ2-7,TGTGCCAGCAGCAAAATTCAGGGGGCGCTGAGGTCCTACGAGCAGTACTTC,CASSKIQGALRSYEQYF
.,TRBV7-9,.,TRBJ2-1,TGTGCCAGCAGCGTACTAGACAATGAGCAGTTCTTC,CASSVLDNEQFF
TRBD1,TRBV19,once,TRBJ1-1,TGTGCCAGTAGTTCCGGACAGGGCGAAGCTTTCTTT,CASSSGQGEAFF
TRBD1,TRBV7-9,.,TRBJ2-2,TGTGCCAGCAGCTCCGGGACAGTGAACACCGGGGAGCTGTTTTTT,CASSSGTVNTGELFF
TRBD2,TRBV29-1,.,TRBJ2-7,TGCAGCGCCCATAGCGGGGGAAGCTCCTACGAGCAGTACTTC,CSAHSGGSSYEQYF
.,TRBV7-6,once,TRBJ2-2,TGTGCCAGCAGCCTCCCCCAGGGGTCCGGGGAGCTGTTTTTT,CASSLPQGSGELFF
TRBD2,TRBV6-4,once,TRBJ2-1,TGTGCCAGTTCGGCTAGCGGGAGAGGGGGCTCCTACAATGAGCAGTTCTTC,CASSASGRGGSYNEQFF
.,TRBV6-1,.,TRBJ1-1,TGTGCCAGCAGAAACGACAGAGACACTGAAGCTTTCTTT,CASRNDRDTEAFF
.,TRBV6-1,.,TRBJ1-5,TGTGCCAGCAGTTGGGCTCAAAATAGCAATCAGCCCCAGCATTTT,CASSWAQNSNQPQHF
.,TRBV4-1,.,TRBJ2-3,TGCGCCAGCAGCCGGACAGAAAGCACAGATACGCAGTATTTT,CASSRTESTDTQYF
.,TRBV11-2,.,TRBJ1-1,TGTGCCAGCAGACAACAGGGTCCCGCTGAAGCTTTCTTT,CASRQQGPAEAFF
.,TRBV7-8,.,TRBJ1-1,TGTGCCAGCAGCTCGACAGGCTACACTGAAGCTTTCTTT,CASSSTGYTEAFF
TRBD1,TRBV5-1,.,TRBJ2-5,TGCGCCAGCACTGAGGACAGGTCCAGGGAGACCCAGTACTTC,CASTEDRSRETQYF
TRBD2,TRBV19,.,TRBJ2-5,TGTGCCAGTAGTTTGACTAGCGGGAGAGGACAAGAGACCCAGTACTTC,CASSLTSGRGQETQYF
TRBD1,TRBV6-5,.,TRBJ1-1,TGTGCCAGCAGTTACGGGACAGGGACCCCTGAAGCTTTCTTT,CASSYGTGTPEAFF
.,TRBV4-1,.,TRBJ1-5,TGCGCCAGCAGCTCGACCGGAGGGAAGCCCCAGCATTTT,CASSSTGGKPQHF
TRBD1,TRBV5-1,.,TRBJ2-1,TGCGCCAGCAGCTTCCAGGGGGTTGAGCAGTTCTTC,CASSFQGVEQFF
TRBD2,TRBV5-8,.,TRBJ2-7,TGTGCCAGCAGCTTGACGAACCGAGCGGGGGGGTACTCCTACGAGCAGTACTTC,CASSLTNRAGGYSYEQYF
.,TRBV4-1,.,TRBJ2-2,TGCGCCAGCAGCCAGAGGCCGGCGAACACCGGGGAGCTGTTTTTT,CASSQRPANTGELFF
.,TRBV5-6,.,TRBJ1-1,TGTGCCAGCAGCCGATCGGGTGAGGGGAACACTGAAGCTTTCTTT,CASSRSGEGNTEAFF
.,TRBV5-1,.,TRBJ2-2,TGCGCCAGCAGACTGACCGGGGAGCTGTTTTTT,CASRLTGELFF
.,TRBV29-1,.,TRBJ2-7,TGCAGCGCCAGCCCCGGCGGAACCTACGAGCAGTACTTC,CSASPGGTYEQYF
TRBD2,TRBV9,.,TRBJ2-2,TGTGCCAGCAGCGCGGGACTAGCGGAGAACACCGGGGAGCTGTTTTTT,CASSAGLAENTGELFF
.,TRBV18,.,TRBJ1-6,TGTGCCAGCTCACCAAAACAATCATATAATTCACCCCTCCACTTT,CASSPKQSYNSPLHF
.,TRBV6-5,.,TRBJ1-4,TGTGCCAGCACCCCATTCGGGGGAAATGAAAAACTGTTTTTT,CASTPFGGNEKLFF
.,TRBV5-1,.,TRBJ2-2,TGCGCCAGCAGCTTCTTGTCTGGGGGGAGCACCGGGGAGCTGTTTTTT,CASSFLSGGSTGELFF
.,TRBV5-1,.,TRBJ2-7,TGCGCCAGCAGCTCCGCCACAGGGTTCTACGAGCAGTACTTC,CASSSATGFYEQYF
.,TRBV25-1,.,TRBJ1-3,TGTGCCAGCAGTGACCCCGGACTCTCTGGAAACACCATATATTTT,CASSDPGLSGNTIYF
.,TRBV5-1,.,TRBJ1-5,TGCGCCAGCAGCTCCCCCCTACGGCAGTTTTATAGTTTTATGAGGGATAGCAATCAGCCCCAGCATTTT,CASSSPLRQFYSFMRDSNQPQHF
TRBD1,TRBV6-1,.,TRBJ1-2,TGTGCCACGCAGGGGGTAACGAACTATGGCTACACCTTC,CATQGVTNYGYTF
TRBD1,TRBV12-5,.,TRBJ1-3,TGTGCTAGTGGAGACCGGGACAGTAGCTCTGGAAACACCATATATTTT,CASGDRDSSSGNTIYF
.,TRBV6-5,.,TRBJ2-2,TGTGCCAGCAGTTACGGAGGATCGAACACCGGGGAGCTGTTTTTT,CASSYGGSNTGELFF
.,TRBV4-1,once,TRBJ2-7,TGCGCCACCTCAAACATACCGAGCGGAAAACACTACGAGCAGTACTTC,CATSNIPSGKHYEQYF
TRBD1,TRBV10-3,.,TRBJ2-1,TGTGCCTCGGCGCCGGGACAGGACAATGAGCAGTTCTTC,CASAPGQDNEQFF
TRBD1,TRBV7-9,.,TRBJ2-3,TGTGCCAACCCGGCCGACAGGGGCCATCAGGGGACAGATACGCAGTATTTT,CANPADRGHQGTDTQYF
TRBD1,TRBV18,.,TRBJ2-7,TGTGCCAGCTCACCGCCCGGACAGGGGCACTACGAGCAGTACTTC,CASSPPGQGHYEQYF
.,TRBV7-3,once,TRBJ1-2,TGTGCCAGCAGCTTGGGGCATGGCTACACCTTC,CASSLGHGYTF
TRBD1,TRBV29-1,.,TRBJ2-7,TGCAGCGTTGTGGACAGGGTTACCTACGAGCAGTACTTC,CSVVDRVTYEQYF
TRBD2,TRBV29-1,.,TRBJ2-1,TGCAGCGTTTTCGGGCTAGCGGGAATATACAATGAGCAGTTCTTC,CSVFGLAGIYNEQFF
.,TRBV4-1,once,TRBJ2-7,TGCGCCAGCAGCCAAGTCGATCGGGTAAGCTACGAGCAGTACTTC,CASSQVDRVSYEQYF
TRBD1,TRBV19,.,TRBJ2-2,TGTGCCAGTAGTATCAGGGGGCTTACCGGGGAGCTGTTTTTT,CASSIRGLTGELFF
TRBD2,TRBV6-5,.,TRBJ2-1,TGTGCCAGCAGTTACGCGGGAGGGTATATTGAGCAGTTCTTC,CASSYAGGYIEQFF
.,TRBV19,.,TRBJ2-3,TGTGCCAGACTGGCCCGTAGGGGTACGCAGTATTTT,CARLARRGTQYF
.,TRBV10-2,.,TRBJ1-1,TGCGCCAGCAGTGAGTCTCCAGGCACTGAAGCTTTCTTT,CASSESPGTEAFF
TRBD2,TRBV19,.,TRBJ2-7,TGTGCCAGTAGTATACTAGCGGGGGGGTACGAGCAGTACTTC,CASSILAGGYEQYF
TRBD1,TRBV7-3,.,TRBJ2-3,TGTGCCAGCAGCTCACAGGGGGCCCACACAGATACGCAGTATTTT,CASSSQGAHTDTQYF
.,TRBV9,.,TRBJ2-7,TGTGCCAGCAGCGTAGGGCTACAGGGTGAGCCCTACGAGCAGTACTTC,CASSVGLQGEPYEQYF
TRBD1,TRBV7-9,.,TRBJ1-2,TGTGCCAGCAGCCACACAGGGGGGGACTACTATGGCTACACCTTC,CASSHTGGDYYGYTF
TRBD1,TRBV15,once,TRBJ1-1,TGTGCCACCAGCAGAGAGGGGCGGGACAGATTCAATTTT,CATSREGRDRFNF